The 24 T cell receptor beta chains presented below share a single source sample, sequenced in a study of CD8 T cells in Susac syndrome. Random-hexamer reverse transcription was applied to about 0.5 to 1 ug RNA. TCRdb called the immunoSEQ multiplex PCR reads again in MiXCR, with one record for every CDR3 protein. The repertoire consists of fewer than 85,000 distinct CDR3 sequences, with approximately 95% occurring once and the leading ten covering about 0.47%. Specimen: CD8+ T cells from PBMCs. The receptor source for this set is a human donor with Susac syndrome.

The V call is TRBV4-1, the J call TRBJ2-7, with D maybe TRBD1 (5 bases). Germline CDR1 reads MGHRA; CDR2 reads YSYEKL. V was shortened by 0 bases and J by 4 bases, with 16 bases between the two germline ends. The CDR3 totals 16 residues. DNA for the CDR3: TGCGCCAGCAGCCAAGATCCCGCAGGGAACTCGTACGAGCAGTACTTC. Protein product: CASSQDPAGNSYEQYF.

The CDR3 protein is CASSLDTEPSPRTQYF. The CDR3 DNA reads TGTGCCAGCAGCTTAGACACCGAACCATCTCCTCGTACGCAGTATTTT. The chain recombines TRBV7-9 with TRBJ2-3; no clear D gene. V dropped 1 base and J dropped 8 bases, with 19 bases sitting between them. CDR1 is SEHNR and CDR2 is FQNEAQ in the germline V gene (reference sequence). The CDR3 covers 16 residues. Full variable domain (outside the CDR3, taken from reference TRBV7-9 and TRBJ2-3): DTGVSQNPRHKITKRGQNVTFRCDPISEHNRLYWYRQTLGQGPEFLTYFQNEAQLEKSRLLSDRFSAERPKGSFSTLEIQRTEQGDSAMYLCASSLDTEPSPRTQYFGPGTRLTVL.

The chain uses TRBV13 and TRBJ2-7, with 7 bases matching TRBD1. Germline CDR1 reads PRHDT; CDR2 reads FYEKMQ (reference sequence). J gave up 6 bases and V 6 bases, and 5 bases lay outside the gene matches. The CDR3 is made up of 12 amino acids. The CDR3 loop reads CASSLGDSEQYF. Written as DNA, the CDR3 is TGTGCCAGCAGTCTCGGGGACAGCGAGCAGTACTTC.

The CDR3 nucleotides are TGTGCCAGCAGTTACCGGGGTACCTACAATGAGCAGTTCTTC. Translating it yields CASSYRGTYNEQFF. The chain links TRBV6-2 or TRBV6-3 to TRBJ2-1, with TRBD2 as a possible D gene (5 bases). The CDR3 covers 14 residues. Per the germline V gene, CDR1 is MNHEY and CDR2 is SVGEGT. V lost 2 bases, J lost 2 bases, and 7 bases lay in between.

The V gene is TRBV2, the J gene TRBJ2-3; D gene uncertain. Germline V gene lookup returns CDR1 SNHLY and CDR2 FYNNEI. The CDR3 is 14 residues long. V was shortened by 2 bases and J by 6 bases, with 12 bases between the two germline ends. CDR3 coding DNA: TGTGCCAGCAGTGAAAATCCCCGTGAGGATACGCAGTATTTT. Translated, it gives CASSENPREDTQYF.

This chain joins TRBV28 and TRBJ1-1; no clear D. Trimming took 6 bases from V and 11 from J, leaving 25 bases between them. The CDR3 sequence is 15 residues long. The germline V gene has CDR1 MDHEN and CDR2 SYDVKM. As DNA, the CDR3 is TGTGCCAGCAGCCTTCTCACCCGGGCCTCGACCGGGGCTTTCTTT. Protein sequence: CASSLLTRASTGAFF.

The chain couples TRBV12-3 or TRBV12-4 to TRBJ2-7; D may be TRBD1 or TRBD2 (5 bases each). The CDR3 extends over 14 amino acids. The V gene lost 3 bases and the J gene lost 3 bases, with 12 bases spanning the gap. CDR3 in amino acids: CASSFSGGGYEQYF. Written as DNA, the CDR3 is TGTGCCAGCAGTTTTAGTGGGGGTGGCTACGAGCAGTACTTC.

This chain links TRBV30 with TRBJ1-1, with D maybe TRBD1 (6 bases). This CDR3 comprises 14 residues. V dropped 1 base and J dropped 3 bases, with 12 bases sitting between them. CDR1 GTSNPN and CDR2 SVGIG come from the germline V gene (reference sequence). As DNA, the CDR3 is TGTGCCTGGAGTGGAGACAGGCGGGACACTGAAGCTTTCTTT. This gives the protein CAWSGDRRDTEAFF.

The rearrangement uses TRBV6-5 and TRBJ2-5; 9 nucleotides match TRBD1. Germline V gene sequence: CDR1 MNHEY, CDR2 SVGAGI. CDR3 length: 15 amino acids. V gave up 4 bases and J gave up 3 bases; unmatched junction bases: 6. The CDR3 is CASSFGTGRKETQYF. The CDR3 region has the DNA TGTGCCAGCAGTTTCGGGACAGGGCGGAAAGAGACCCAGTACTTC.

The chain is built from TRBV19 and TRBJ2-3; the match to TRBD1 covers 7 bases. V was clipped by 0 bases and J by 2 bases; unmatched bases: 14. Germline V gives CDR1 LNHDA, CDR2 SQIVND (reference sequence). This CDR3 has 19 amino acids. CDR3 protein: CASSIDTDRDGPDTDTQYF. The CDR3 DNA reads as TGTGCCAGTAGTATAGATACTGACAGGGATGGGCCTGACACAGATACGCAGTATTTT.

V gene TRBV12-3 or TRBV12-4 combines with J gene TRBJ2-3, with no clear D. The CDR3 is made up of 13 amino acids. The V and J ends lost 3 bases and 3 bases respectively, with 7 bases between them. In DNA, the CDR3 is TGTGCCAGCAGTTTGGTCCTGACAGATACGCAGTATTTT. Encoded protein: CASSLVLTDTQYF.

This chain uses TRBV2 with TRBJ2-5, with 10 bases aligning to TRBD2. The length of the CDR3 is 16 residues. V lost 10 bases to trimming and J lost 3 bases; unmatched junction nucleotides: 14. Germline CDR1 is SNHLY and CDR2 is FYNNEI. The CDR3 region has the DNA TGTGCCAACATTCTTCTAGGACTAGCGGCTAAAGAGACCCAGTACTTC. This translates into CANILLGLAAKETQYF.

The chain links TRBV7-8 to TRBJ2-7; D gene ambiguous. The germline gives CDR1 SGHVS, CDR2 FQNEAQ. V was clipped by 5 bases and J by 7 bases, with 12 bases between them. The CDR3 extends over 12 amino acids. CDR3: CASSPSSAEQYF. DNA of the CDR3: TGTGCCAGCAGCCCTAGTTCAGCGGAGCAGTACTTC.

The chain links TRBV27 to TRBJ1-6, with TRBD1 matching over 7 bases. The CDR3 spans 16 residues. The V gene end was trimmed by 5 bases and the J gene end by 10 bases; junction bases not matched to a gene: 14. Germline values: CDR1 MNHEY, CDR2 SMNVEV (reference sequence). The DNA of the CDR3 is TGTGCCAGCAGTCCCTACAGGGGACGGAACGACTCACCCCTCCACTTT. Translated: CASSPYRGRNDSPLHF.

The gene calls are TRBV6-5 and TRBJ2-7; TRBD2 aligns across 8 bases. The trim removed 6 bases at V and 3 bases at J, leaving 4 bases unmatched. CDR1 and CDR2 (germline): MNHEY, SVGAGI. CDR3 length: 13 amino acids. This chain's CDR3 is CASRLTSGYEQYF. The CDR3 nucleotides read TGTGCCAGCAGACTAACTAGCGGCTACGAGCAGTACTTC.

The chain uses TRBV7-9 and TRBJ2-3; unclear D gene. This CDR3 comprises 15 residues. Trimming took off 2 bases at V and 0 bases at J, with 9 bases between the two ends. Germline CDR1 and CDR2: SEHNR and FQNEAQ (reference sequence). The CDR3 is CASSLPRLSTDTQYF. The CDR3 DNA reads TGTGCCAGCAGCTTACCGAGACTCAGCACAGATACGCAGTATTTT. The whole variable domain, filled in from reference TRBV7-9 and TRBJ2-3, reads DTGVSQNPRHKITKRGQNVTFRCDPISEHNRLYWYRQTLGQGPEFLTYFQNEAQLEKSRLLSDRFSAERPKGSFSTLEIQRTEQGDSAMYLCASSLPRLSTDTQYFGPGTRLTVL.

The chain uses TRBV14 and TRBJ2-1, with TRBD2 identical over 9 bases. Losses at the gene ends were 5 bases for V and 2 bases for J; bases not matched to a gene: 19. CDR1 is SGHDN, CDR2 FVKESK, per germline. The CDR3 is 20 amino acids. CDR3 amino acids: CASSSPSSGALESPYNEQFF. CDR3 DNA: TGTGCCAGCAGCTCTCCTTCTAGCGGGGCGCTCGAGTCCCCCTACAATGAGCAGTTCTTC. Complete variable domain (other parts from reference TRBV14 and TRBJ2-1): EAGVTQFPSHSVIEKGQTVTLRCDPISGHDNLYWYRRVMGKEIKFLLHFVKESKQDESGMPNNRFLAERTGGTYSTLKVQPAELEDSGVYFCASSSPSSGALESPYNEQFFGPGTRLTVL.

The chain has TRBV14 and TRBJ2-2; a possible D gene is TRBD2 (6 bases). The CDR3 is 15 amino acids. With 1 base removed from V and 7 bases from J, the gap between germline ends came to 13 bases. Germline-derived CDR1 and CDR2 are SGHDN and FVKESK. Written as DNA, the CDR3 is TGTGCCAGCAGCCAAGCAGGACTAAGGATCGGGGAGCTGTTTTTT. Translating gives CASSQAGLRIGELFF.

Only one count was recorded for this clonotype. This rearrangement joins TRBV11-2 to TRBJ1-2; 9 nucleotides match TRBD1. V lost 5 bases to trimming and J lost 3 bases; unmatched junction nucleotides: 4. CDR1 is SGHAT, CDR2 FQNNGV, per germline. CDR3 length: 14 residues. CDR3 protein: CASSVRQGDYGYTF. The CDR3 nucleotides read TGTGCCAGCAGCGTCCGACAGGGGGACTATGGCTACACCTTC.

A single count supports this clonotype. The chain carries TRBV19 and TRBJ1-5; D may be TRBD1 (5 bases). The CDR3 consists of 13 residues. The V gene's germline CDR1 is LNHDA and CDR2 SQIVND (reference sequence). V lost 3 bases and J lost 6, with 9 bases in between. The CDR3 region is CASSMGGIQPQHF. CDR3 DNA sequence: TGTGCCAGTAGTATGGGGGGGATTCAGCCCCAGCATTTT.

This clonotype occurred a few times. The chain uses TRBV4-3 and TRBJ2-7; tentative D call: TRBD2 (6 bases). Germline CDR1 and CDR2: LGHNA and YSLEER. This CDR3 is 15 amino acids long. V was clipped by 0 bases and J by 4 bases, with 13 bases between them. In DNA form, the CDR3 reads TGCGCCAGCAGCCAAGATAGGGCAGGGAGGTACGAGCAGTACTTC. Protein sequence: CASSQDRAGRYEQYF.

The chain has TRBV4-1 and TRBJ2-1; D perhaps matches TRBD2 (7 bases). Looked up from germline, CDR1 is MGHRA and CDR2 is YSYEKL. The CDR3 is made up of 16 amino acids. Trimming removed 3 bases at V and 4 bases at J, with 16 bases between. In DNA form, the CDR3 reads TGCGCCAGCAGCCAGGAGAAAGGGGGGGCGTACAATGAGCAGTTCTTC. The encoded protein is CASSQEKGGAYNEQFF.

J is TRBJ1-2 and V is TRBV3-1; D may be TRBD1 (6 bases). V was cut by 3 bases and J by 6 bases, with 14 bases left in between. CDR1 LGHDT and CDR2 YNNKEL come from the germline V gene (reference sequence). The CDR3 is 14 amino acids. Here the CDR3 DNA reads TGTGCCAGCAGCCACCGGGACACAATCGATGGCTACACCTTC. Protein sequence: CASSHRDTIDGYTF.

CDR3 region: CAISVSGGLSYEQYF. The CDR3 nucleotides read TGTGCCATCAGTGTTAGTGGGGGGCTCTCCTACGAGCAGTACTTC. The J gene is TRBJ2-7, the V gene TRBV10-3; either TRBD1 or TRBD2 may fit D (6 bases each). Trimming pared 4 bases from V and 0 bases from J, leaving 13 bases between. CDR1 and CDR2 (germline): ENHRY, SYGVKD. The length of the CDR3 is 15 residues.